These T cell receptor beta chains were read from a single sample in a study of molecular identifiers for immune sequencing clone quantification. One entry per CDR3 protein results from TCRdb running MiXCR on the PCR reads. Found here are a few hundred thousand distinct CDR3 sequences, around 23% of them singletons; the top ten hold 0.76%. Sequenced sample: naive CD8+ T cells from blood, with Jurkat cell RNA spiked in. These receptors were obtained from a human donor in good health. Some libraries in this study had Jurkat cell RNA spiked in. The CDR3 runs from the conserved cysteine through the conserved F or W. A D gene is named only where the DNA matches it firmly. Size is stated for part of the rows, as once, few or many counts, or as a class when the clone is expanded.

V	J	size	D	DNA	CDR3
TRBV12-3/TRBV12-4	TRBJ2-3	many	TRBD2	TGTGCCAGCAGTTACCTCCTAGCGGGCGGCAGTACAGATACGCAGTATTTT	CASSYLLAGGSTDTQYF
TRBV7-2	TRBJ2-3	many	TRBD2	TGTGCCAGCAGCCGCCCCGTCGCGGGAGATACAGATACGCAGTATTTT	CASSRPVAGDTDTQYF
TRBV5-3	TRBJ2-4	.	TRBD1	TGTGCCAGCAGCTTGGAGTGGCAGGGGGATGCCAAAAACATTCAGTACTTC	CASSLEWQGDAKNIQYF
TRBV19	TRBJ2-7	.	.	TGTGCCAGTAGTATATCAGGGGCGGACTACGCGGAGCAGTACTTC	CASSISGADYAEQYF
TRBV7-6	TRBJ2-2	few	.	TGTGCCAGCAGCTTGGACTTTTCGAACACCGGGGAGCTGTTTTTT	CASSLDFSNTGELFF
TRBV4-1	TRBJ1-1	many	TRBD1	TGCGCCAGCAGAAACAGGGGGCAGGACACTGAAGCTTTCTTT	CASRNRGQDTEAFF
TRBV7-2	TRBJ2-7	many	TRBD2	TGTGCCAGCAGCACTGTAACCCATGGGGGTCGCGGGAGTTCTACCCCCGAGCAGTACTTC	CASSTVTHGGRGSSTPEQYF
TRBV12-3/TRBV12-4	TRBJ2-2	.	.	TGTGCCAGCAGTACACCTGAACGGGTTGGCGCCGGGGAGCTGTTTTTT	CASSTPERVGAGELFF
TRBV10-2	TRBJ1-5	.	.	TGCGCCAGCAGTGAGTTGCATCAGCCCCAGCATTTT	CASSELHQPQHF
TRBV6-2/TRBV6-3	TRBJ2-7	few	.	TGTGCCAGCAGTTACAGCAGGGGTTTCGAGCAGTACTTC	CASSYSRGFEQYF
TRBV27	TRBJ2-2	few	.	TGTGCCAGCAGCCTGACAGTAACCGGGGAGCTGTTTTTT	CASSLTVTGELFF
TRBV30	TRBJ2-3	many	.	TGTGCCTGGAATTACGGTGCTAGCACAGATACGCAGTATTTT	CAWNYGASTDTQYF
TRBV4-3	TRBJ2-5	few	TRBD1	TGCGCCAGCAGCCAAGATGACAGGGTAGGGGAGACCCAGTACTTC	CASSQDDRVGETQYF
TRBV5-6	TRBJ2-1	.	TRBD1	TGTGCCAGCAATTCCGGGACAGGGGCCGGCGATGAGCAGTTCTTC	CASNSGTGAGDEQFF
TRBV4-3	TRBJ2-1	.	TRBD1	TGCGCCAGCAGCCAAGATGCGTACAGGGGGAACCATGAGCAGTTCTTC	CASSQDAYRGNHEQFF
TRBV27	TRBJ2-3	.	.	TGTGCCAGCAGTTCCGTCCAGCGGTTCCCCCCGGATACGCAGTATTTT	CASSSVQRFPPDTQYF
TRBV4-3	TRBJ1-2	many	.	TGCGCCAGCAGCCAAGATAGGGGAACGATCTATGGCTACACCTTC	CASSQDRGTIYGYTF
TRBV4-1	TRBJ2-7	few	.	TGCGCCAGCAGCCAAGAGAAAGGACAGCAATACGAGCAGTACTTC	CASSQEKGQQYEQYF
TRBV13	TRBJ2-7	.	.	TGTGCCAGCAGCTTCGGGACGGCTCATAGGGAGCAGTACTTC	CASSFGTAHREQYF
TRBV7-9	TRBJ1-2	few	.	TGTGCCAGCAGCTTAGGCAGCCGCCATAACTATGGCTACACCTTC	CASSLGSRHNYGYTF
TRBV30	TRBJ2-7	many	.	TGTGCCTGGACAGACCTTCACTACGAGCAGTACTTC	CAWTDLHYEQYF
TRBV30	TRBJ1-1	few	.	TGTGCCTGGAGTCGTATGAACACTGAAGCTTTCTTT	CAWSRMNTEAFF
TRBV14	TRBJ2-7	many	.	TGTGCCAGCAGCCAAATCGCCCGTTACGAGCAGTACTTC	CASSQIARYEQYF
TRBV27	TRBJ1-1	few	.	TGTGCCAGCAGTTTATCCCTCCCGAGGGACATGAACACTGAAGCTTTCTTT	CASSLSLPRDMNTEAFF
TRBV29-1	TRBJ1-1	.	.	TGCGGCGTTGATCTGGGACGGGGGGACACTGAAGCTTTCTTT	CGVDLGRGDTEAFF
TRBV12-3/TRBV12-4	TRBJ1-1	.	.	TGTGCGAGCAGTTTTGGGCAGGTTATCACTGAAGCTTTCTTT	CASSFGQVITEAFF
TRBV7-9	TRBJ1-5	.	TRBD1	TGTGCCAGCAGCTCCGCGCCGACAGGGAAGGGTGACAATCAGCCCCAGCATTTT	CASSSAPTGKGDNQPQHF
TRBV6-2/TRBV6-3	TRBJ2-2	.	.	TGTGCCAGCAGCCGCACGACCGGATGGGCGACCGGGGAGCTGTTTTTT	CASSRTTGWATGELFF
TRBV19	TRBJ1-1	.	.	TGTGCCAGTAGCCGACAGTACACTGAAGCTTTCTTT	CASSRQYTEAFF
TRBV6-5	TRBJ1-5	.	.	TGTGCCAGCAAACCGGGGGGATATAGCACTCCGCCCCAGCATTTT	CASKPGGYSTPPQHF
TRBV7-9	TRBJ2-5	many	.	TGTGCCAGCAGCTACGGCGGGAAAGAGACCCAGTACTTC	CASSYGGKETQYF
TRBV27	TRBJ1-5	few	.	TGTGCCAGCAGTCCCGGGACCCTGCGGAATCCGCCCCAGCATTTT	CASSPGTLRNPPQHF
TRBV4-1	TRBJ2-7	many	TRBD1	TGCGCCAGCAGCCAAGAGTCCAGGGGGTCCTACGAGCAGTACTTC	CASSQESRGSYEQYF
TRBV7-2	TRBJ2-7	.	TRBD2	TGTGCCAGCAGGACAGTGGCGGGGGTCCTCTCCTACGAGCAGTACTTC	CASRTVAGVLSYEQYF
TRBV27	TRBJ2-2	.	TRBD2	TGTGCCAGCAGCTGGGCGGCGGGGGGTTCCACCGGGGAGCTGTTTTTT	CASSWAAGGSTGELFF
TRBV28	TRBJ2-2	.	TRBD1	TGTGCCAGTAACAGGGGGCTTAGGGCGAACACCGGGGAGCTGTTTTTT	CASNRGLRANTGELFF
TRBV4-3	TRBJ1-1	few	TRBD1	TGCGCCAGCAGCCAAGGATGGGACAGGGCCGCTCCCAACACTGAAGCTTTCTTT	CASSQGWDRAAPNTEAFF
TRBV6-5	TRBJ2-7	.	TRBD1	TGTGCCAGCGCGAAACAGGGGGCAGCCTACGAGCAGTACTTC	CASAKQGAAYEQYF
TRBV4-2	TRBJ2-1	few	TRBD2	TGTGCCAGCAGCTCCCGGACTAGCGGGAGGGTCGGGGATGAGCAGTTCTTC	CASSSRTSGRVGDEQFF
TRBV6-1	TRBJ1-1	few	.	TGTGCCAGCAATCCTTCTCTGAACACTGAAGCTTTCTTT	CASNPSLNTEAFF
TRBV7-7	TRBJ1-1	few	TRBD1	TGTGCCAGCAGCATAAGACAGGGCACTGAAGCTTTCTTT	CASSIRQGTEAFF
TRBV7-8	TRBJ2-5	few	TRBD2	TGTGCCAGCAGCCCCTCGCGCGGGGGAGGAGAGACCCAGTACTTC	CASSPSRGGGETQYF
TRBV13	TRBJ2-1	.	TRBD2	TGTGCCAGCAGCTTATCCCTAGCGGACTACAATGAGCAGTTCTTC	CASSLSLADYNEQFF
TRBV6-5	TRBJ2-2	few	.	TGTGCCGCGGGGGCCTTCACCGGGGAGCTGTTTTTT	CAAGAFTGELFF
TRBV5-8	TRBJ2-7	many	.	TGTGCCAGCAGCTTGGGTTTTGCGGGGGCCTCTCTACTCTACGAGCAGTACTTC	CASSLGFAGASLLYEQYF
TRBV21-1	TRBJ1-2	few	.	TGTGCCAGCAGCAAAAGGAACAGACGAGCCCCTAACTATGGCTACACCTTC	CASSKRNRRAPNYGYTF
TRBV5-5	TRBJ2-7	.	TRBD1	TGTGCCAGCAGCTCCGGACAGGGCGCCTACGAGCGGTACTTC	CASSSGQGAYERYF
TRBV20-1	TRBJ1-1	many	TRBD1	TGCACCTCTAACCGGATGATACAGGGGATGAACACTGAAGCTTTCTTT	CTSNRMIQGMNTEAFF
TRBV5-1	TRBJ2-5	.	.	TGCGCTAGCGGCTTGGTTGTCCGAGAAGAGACCCAGTACTTC	CASGLVVREETQYF
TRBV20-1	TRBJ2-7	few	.	TGCAGTGCTAGAGATAGGGCCACGACCTACGAGCAGTACTTC	CSARDRATTYEQYF